These 13 T cell receptor beta chains came from one sample sequenced in a study of blood T cell repertoires in COVID-19. Clones were read by immunoSEQ multiplex PCR, and TCRdb kept only the in-frame ones, dropping some. The profile covers nearly 55,000 clones, with about three quarters appearing a single time and more than 13% taken by the ten largest. The sequenced sample was peripheral blood. The receptor set was obtained from a human donor with active or convalescent COVID-19. The donor label of this sample is uncertain.

The CDR3 region has the DNA TGTGCCAGCAGTTTATCCGGAACAGGGGTGGGCATTCAGTACTTC. Its translation: CASSLSGTGVGIQYF. The chain links TRBV28 to TRBJ2-4; 7 nucleotides agree with TRBD1. Trimming at V came to 1 base and at J to 9 bases, leaving 9 bases not matched to a gene. Germline-derived CDR1 and CDR2 are MDHEN and SYDVKM. This CDR3 contains 15 residues.

The V gene is TRBV28, the J gene TRBJ2-7; 9 bases fit TRBD2. Trimming cost V 5 bases and J 3 bases; bases outside gene matches: 8. Germline assignment: CDR1 MDHEN and CDR2 SYDVKM. The CDR3 runs to 15 residues. DNA of the CDR3: TGTGCCAGCAGTACCGGACTAGCGATCGGCTACGAGCAGTACTTC. This encodes CASSTGLAIGYEQYF.

V usage is TRBV10-3 and J usage is TRBJ1-6; D ambiguous. Germline CDR1 is ENHRY and CDR2 is SYGVKD. This CDR3 has 14 residues. Trimming pared 2 bases from V and 8 bases from J, leaving 10 bases between. This chain's CDR3 is CAISERGPDSPLHF. As DNA, the CDR3 is TGTGCCATCAGTGAGAGAGGGCCCGATTCACCCCTCCACTTT.

The chain is built from TRBV10-1 and TRBJ2-2, with 8 bases aligning to TRBD2. This CDR3 is built from 16 residues. From germline, CDR1 is WNHNN and CDR2 SYGVQD (reference sequence). The V gene end was trimmed by 2 bases and the J gene end by 4 bases; junction bases not matched to a gene: 6. CDR3 coding DNA: TGCGCCAGCAGTGAGGTCATCAGCGGGAGCACCGGGGAGCTGTTTTTT. It is translated as CASSEVISGSTGELFF.

The chain employs TRBV27 and TRBJ1-1; TRBD1 might be the D (5 bases). Germline assignment: CDR1 MNHEY and CDR2 SMNVEV (reference sequence). V dropped 5 bases and J dropped 0 bases, with 16 bases sitting between them. This CDR3 spans 16 amino acids. CDR3 nucleotides: TGTGCCAGCAGTAGCGACGCGGGGCTCATGAACACTGAAGCTTTCTTT. Amino acids: CASSSDAGLMNTEAFF.

This clone turned up a few times. V and J are TRBV3-1 (or the pseudogene TRBV3-2) and TRBJ1-1, with a tentative D call TRBD1 (5 bases). CDR1 LGHDT and CDR2 YNNKEL come from the germline V gene (reference sequence). V was cut by 1 base and J by 11 bases, with 11 bases left in between. The length of the CDR3 is 12 residues. CDR3 in DNA: TGTGCCAGCAGCCAAGTCGCAGGGTGGGCTTTCTTT. It yields the protein CASSQVAGWAFF.

V is TRBV7-2 and J is TRBJ2-3, with 11 bases identical to TRBD2. CDR1 and CDR2 (germline): SGHTA, FQGNSA. V lost 7 bases and J lost 0; bases outside the gene matches: 15. CDR3 size: 19 residues. The CDR3, as DNA: TGTGCCAGCACCCTACTAGCGGGAGTGAGCCACCGTAGCACAGATACGCAGTATTTT. Translated: CASTLLAGVSHRSTDTQYF.

In this sample, this clone turned up once. At the DNA level, this CDR3 is encoded by other sequences in the same sample as well. This sequence joins TRBV7-2 and TRBJ2-1; 11 bases fit TRBD2. This CDR3 is built from 15 residues. V lost 5 bases and J lost 7; bases outside the gene matches: 7. From germline, CDR1 is SGHTA and CDR2 FQGNSA. CDR3 loop: CASSLPTSGRNEQFF. For the CDR3, the DNA is TGTGCCAGCAGCCTACCCACTAGCGGGAGAAATGAGCAGTTCTTC.

This chain connects TRBV5-1 to TRBJ2-5; 7 positions match TRBD2. The V and J ends lost 4 bases and 3 bases, in that order; junction bases with no gene match: 3. CDR3 length equals 13 residues. Germline CDR1 is SGHRS and CDR2 is YFSETQ. CDR3 loop: CASSSGMEETQYF. CDR3 in DNA: TGCGCCAGCAGCAGCGGGATGGAAGAGACCCAGTACTTC.

This clone was counted once. The gene calls are TRBV6-2 or TRBV6-3 and TRBJ2-7; a possible D gene is TRBD1 (8 bases). The germline V and J ends were trimmed by 4 bases and 2 bases, with 18 bases remaining between them. The CDR3 has 16 amino acids. The germline V gene has CDR1 MNHEY and CDR2 SVGEGT. In DNA form, the CDR3 reads TGTGCCAGCAGTTGGCTAGCGGACAGGGAGGCCTACGAGCAGTACTTC. This translates into CASSWLADREAYEQYF.

This sequence joins TRBV3-1 (or the pseudogene TRBV3-2) and TRBJ2-5; perhaps TRBD1 as D (5 bases). CDR3 length: 14 residues. The germline V and J ends were trimmed by 1 base and 1 base, with 7 bases remaining between them. Germline loops: CDR1 LGHDT, CDR2 YNNKEL (reference sequence). The CDR3 loop reads CASSQGGSQETQYF. The CDR3 region has the DNA TGTGCCAGCAGCCAAGGGGGCTCCCAAGAGACCCAGTACTTC.

V gene TRBV4-1 combines with J gene TRBJ2-5; 10 bases map to TRBD1. The CDR3 has 16 amino acids. The V gene's germline CDR1 is MGHRA and CDR2 YSYEKL. Trimming cost V 3 bases and J 3 bases; bases outside gene matches: 7. The CDR3 protein is CASSHHGQGGEETQYF. The DNA of the CDR3 is TGCGCCAGCAGCCACCACGGACAGGGGGGGGAAGAGACCCAGTACTTC.

This chain links TRBV27 with TRBJ2-2; D may be TRBD1 (6 bases). In germline, CDR1 is MNHEY, CDR2 SMNVEV (reference sequence). CDR3 size: 16 residues. V dropped 6 bases and J dropped 1 base, with 15 bases sitting between them. The CDR3 loop reads CASRPYRVGNTGELFF. The CDR3, as DNA: TGTGCCAGCAGGCCTTACAGGGTGGGGAACACCGGGGAGCTGTTTTTT.